This entry lists 22 T cell receptor beta chains sequenced from one sample in a study of control samples from healthy donors and cancer patients. TCRdb's table, derived via immunoSEQ multiplex PCR, lists solely in-frame clones and lacks some. The table has about 100,000 clones, over 85% seen once. The sequenced sample was blood. These receptors all come from a man younger than 35 in good health.

This sequence joins TRBV30 and TRBJ1-4, with 8 bases that match TRBD1. Germline V gene data show CDR1 as GTSNPN and CDR2 as SVGIG (reference sequence). The CDR3 spans 13 residues. Trimming took 2 bases from V and 15 from J; bases not matched to a gene: 11. CDR3 in amino acids: CAWSYSGQGGVFF. The CDR3 coding sequence is TGTGCCTGGAGTTACTCCGGACAGGGTGGTGTGTTTTTT.

The rearrangement uses TRBV12-3 or TRBV12-4 and TRBJ1-5, with TRBD1 as a possible D gene (6 bases). The CDR3 runs 13 residues. V was clipped by 6 bases and J by 4 bases, with 10 bases between them. As DNA, the CDR3 is TGTGCCAGCAGGCCTACAGGGAATCAGCCCCAGCATTTT. This gives the protein CASRPTGNQPQHF.

Comments on this clone: One end of the junction is discordant with germline, which a read error may explain. The V and J genes are TRBV4-3 and TRBJ2-7, with D unclear. The CDR3 runs 14 residues. Germline assignment: CDR1 LGHNA and CDR2 YSLEER. The CDR3 coding sequence is TGCGCCAGTAGCCAAGAAATGAGGAGTTACGAGCAGTACTTC. It is translated as CASSQEMRSYEQYF.

The chain links TRBV7-2 to TRBJ1-1; D is uncertain. Germline CDR1 is SGHTA and CDR2 is FQGNSA. V was cut by 4 bases and J by 4 bases, with 10 bases left in between. CDR3 size: 13 residues. The CDR3 region is CASSSWMGTEAFF. The CDR3 DNA follows: TGTGCCAGCAGCTCCTGGATGGGCACTGAAGCTTTCTTT.

To note about this clone: Other DNA sequences in this specimen translate into the identical CDR3. DNA of the CDR3: TGTGCCAGCAGTGCAAAGTTGAACTATGGCTACACCTTC. Translating it yields CASSAKLNYGYTF. The chain couples TRBV2 to TRBJ1-2, with D uncertain. Between the trimmed V and J ends, which lost 4 bases and 2 bases, there was a span of 8 bases. This CDR3 has 13 residues. From germline, CDR1 is SNHLY and CDR2 FYNNEI.

The rearrangement joins TRBV7-2 to TRBJ1-2; D is unresolved. V lost 5 bases and J 7 bases, leaving 20 bases between the germline ends. CDR3 size: 15 residues. Germline lookup yields CDR1 SGHTA and CDR2 FQGNSA. The CDR3 sequence is CASSPYLGPSGGYTF. Here the CDR3 DNA reads TGTGCCAGCAGCCCCTACCTGGGCCCTTCAGGTGGCTACACCTTC.

As DNA, the CDR3 is TGTGCCAGCAGCTTAGTACAGGATAAGGGCTACACCTTC. Its protein is CASSLVQDKGYTF. This chain uses TRBV11-2 with TRBJ1-2; tentative D call: TRBD1 (5 bases). CDR1 is SGHAT and CDR2 is FQNNGV in the germline V gene. CDR3 length equals 13 residues. Trimming shortened V by 1 base and J by 8 bases, and 11 bases separated the two germline ends.

The V gene is TRBV9, the J gene TRBJ2-5, with D possibly matching TRBD2 (5 bases). Trimming shortened V by 2 bases and J by 5 bases, and 16 bases separated the two germline ends. Looked up from germline, CDR1 is SGDLS and CDR2 is YYNGEE. The CDR3 spans 15 residues. CDR3 in amino acids: CASSVQSNRGETQYF. The CDR3 DNA reads TGTGCCAGCAGCGTGCAATCTAATCGGGGTGAGACCCAGTACTTC.

The genes are TRBV11-2 and TRBJ1-1, with D unresolved. Germline CDR1 reads SGHAT; CDR2 reads FQNNGV. V was shortened by 3 bases and J by 1 base, with 9 bases between the two germline ends. This CDR3 has 14 amino acids. CDR3 region: CASSLPVSNTEAFF. The CDR3 DNA reads TGTGCCAGCAGCTTGCCCGTCTCGAACACTGAAGCTTTCTTT.

The chain recombines TRBV19 with TRBJ1-2; D remains unclear. The length of the CDR3 is 20 residues. The germline CDR1 and CDR2 sequences are LNHDA and SQIVND (reference sequence). V lost 1 base, J lost 0 bases, and 24 bases lay in between. In DNA, the CDR3 is TGTGCCAGTAGTATAGTCAGAAAGGCGTCCTCCTCGGGAGCTAACTATGGCTACACCTTC. It translates to CASSIVRKASSSGANYGYTF.

The rearrangement joins TRBV6-5 to TRBJ1-2; weak D call: TRBD1 (6 bases). The CDR3 covers 13 residues. V lost 7 bases to trimming and J lost 4 bases, with 13 bases between them. In germline, CDR1 is MNHEY, CDR2 SVGAGI. Here the CDR3 reads CASILGQTYGYTF. CDR3 in DNA: TGTGCCAGCATCCTCGGACAGACCTATGGCTACACCTTC.

The sample holds one count of this clone. The chain joins TRBV5-6 to TRBJ1-5; the D is unclear. The germline V gene has CDR1 SGHDT and CDR2 YYEEEE. The CDR3 spans 13 residues. V dropped 2 bases and J dropped 7 bases, with 10 bases sitting between them. CDR3 protein: CASSLSGNQPQHF. The CDR3 DNA reads as TGTGCCAGCAGCTTATCTGGGAACCAGCCCCAGCATTTT.

This sequence joins TRBV11-2 and TRBJ2-4; tentative D call: TRBD1 (5 bases). Germline V gene data show CDR1 as SGHAT and CDR2 as FQNNGV. The CDR3 has 15 amino acids. V was trimmed by 7 bases and J by 0 bases, leaving 13 bases between them. Here the CDR3 reads CASNPTALAKNIQYF. In nucleotides, the CDR3 is TGTGCCAGCAACCCGACAGCACTAGCCAAAAACATTCAGTACTTC.

This chain links TRBV14 with TRBJ1-2; possibly TRBD1 for D (5 bases). Looked up from germline, CDR1 is SGHDN and CDR2 is FVKESK. Trimming stripped 0 bases from V and 4 bases from J, with 15 bases between. The CDR3 spans 16 residues. The CDR3 region is CASSQDFRDPSYGYTF. The CDR3, as DNA: TGTGCCAGCAGCCAAGATTTCAGGGACCCGTCCTATGGCTACACCTTC.

This sequence joins TRBV6-2 or TRBV6-3 and TRBJ2-7; D ambiguous. Trimming cost V 2 bases and J 3 bases, with 8 bases left between them. The CDR3 spans 13 residues. Germline assignment: CDR1 MNHEY and CDR2 SVGEGT. Here the CDR3 reads CASSYDGHYEQYF. The CDR3 DNA is TGTGCCAGCAGTTACGACGGTCACTACGAGCAGTACTTC.

The chain uses TRBV10-2 and TRBJ1-4; D is perhaps TRBD1 (6 bases). Germline V gene data show CDR1 as WSHSY and CDR2 as SAAADI. Trimming shortened V by 8 bases and J by 0 bases, and 19 bases separated the two germline ends. The CDR3 totals 17 residues. CDR3 DNA sequence: TGCGCCAGCGGAGGGGGGGACAACCTCGCAACTAATGAAAAACTGTTTTTT. Amino acid sequence: CASGGGDNLATNEKLFF.

The chain combines TRBV6-1 with TRBJ2-2, with 9 bases aligning to TRBD1. The CDR3 is 15 residues long. V trimming: 0 bases; J trimming: 7 bases; junction bases outside the gene matches: 3. The germline V gene has CDR1 MNHNS and CDR2 SASEGT. In DNA form, the CDR3 reads TGTGCCAGCAGTGAAGCGGGACAGGGAAGCGGGGAGCTGTTTTTT. The encoded protein is CASSEAGQGSGELFF.

The J gene is TRBJ1-5, the V gene TRBV30, with TRBD1 matching 8 bases. Germline lookup yields CDR1 GTSNPN and CDR2 SVGIG (reference sequence). Trimming took 1 base from V and 5 from J; bases not matched to a gene: 7. The CDR3 totals 15 residues. The CDR3 DNA sequence: TGTGCCTGGAGTGGCCGGACAGGGAGGCATCAGCCCCAGCATTTT. Its protein is CAWSGRTGRHQPQHF.

The chain uses TRBV5-4 and TRBJ1-4; no reliable D call. Trimming stripped 2 bases from V and 8 bases from J, with 16 bases between. Germline V gives CDR1 SGHNT, CDR2 YYREEE (reference sequence). The CDR3 is made up of 15 amino acids. CDR3 sequence reads: CASSFGQLAGEKLFF. DNA for the CDR3: TGTGCCAGCAGCTTCGGGCAGCTAGCCGGAGAAAAACTGTTTTTT.

This sequence joins TRBV5-5 and TRBJ2-2; perhaps TRBD2 as D (5 bases). Trimming pared 4 bases from V and 4 bases from J, leaving 11 bases between. The CDR3 loop spans 14 amino acids. Germline values: CDR1 SGHKS, CDR2 YYEKEE (reference sequence). DNA of the CDR3: TGTGCCAGCAGCCGAAGCGGTAGCACCGGGGAGCTGTTTTTT. Amino acid sequence: CASSRSGSTGELFF.

V gene TRBV6-2 or TRBV6-3 combines with J gene TRBJ1-1; D possibly corresponds to TRBD1 (6 bases). The CDR3 has 19 residues. Germline V gene data show CDR1 as MNHEY and CDR2 as SVGEGT. The ends were cut back, 3 bases at V and 0 bases at J, with 23 bases in the middle. As DNA, the CDR3 is TGTGCCAGCAGTTATGGGTACAGGGTTGGAAGCATCGTGAACACTGAAGCTTTCTTT. Its translation: CASSYGYRVGSIVNTEAFF.

CDR3 nucleotides: TGTGCCACCAGCAGGCGGACAGGGGATTCACCCCTCCACTTT. It encodes CATSRRTGDSPLHF. V usage is TRBV15 and J usage is TRBJ1-6; 9 nucleotides line up with TRBD1. Germline values: CDR1 LNHNV, CDR2 YYDKDF (reference sequence). The CDR3 is 14 residues long. J was trimmed by 8 bases and V by 3 bases; bases with no gene match: 2.